This TCR beta chain came from a study of OX40 agonist ivuxolimab in advanced cancers. Study-level information: Three patients, one with hepatocellular carcinoma and two with cutaneous melanoma, responded partially. Study conclusions and caveats: Antigen targets of the expanded peripheral T cells went undetermined. Researchers report that CD8+ T cells had, on average, more expanded clones than CD4+.

Some clones are missing from TCRdb's copy, which holds only in-frame ones; the method was immunoSEQ multiplex PCR. The data contain around 20,000 clones, 90% of them seen just once; the ten biggest clones take up around 49%. Germline V gives CDR1 MGHRA, CDR2 YSYEKL. CDR3 length: 14 amino acids. Trimming removed 0 bases at V and 6 bases at J, with 12 bases between. Regarding this clone: Its antigen is still unknown.

The timepoints at which blood was sampled were baseline, cycle 4 day 1, and cycle 7 day 1. The source was CD4+ or CD8+ T cells sorted from blood, collected in a trial of the OX40 agonist ivuxolimab. The chain links TRBV4-1 to TRBJ2-7, with D possibly matching TRBD2 (6 bases). This sequence was found in an adult with an advanced solid tumor such as melanoma, head and neck, liver or kidney cancer. DNA for the CDR3: TGCGCCAGCAGCCAAGAGGGGCTAGCGCTCGAGCAGTACTTC. Translating gives CASSQEGLALEQYF.